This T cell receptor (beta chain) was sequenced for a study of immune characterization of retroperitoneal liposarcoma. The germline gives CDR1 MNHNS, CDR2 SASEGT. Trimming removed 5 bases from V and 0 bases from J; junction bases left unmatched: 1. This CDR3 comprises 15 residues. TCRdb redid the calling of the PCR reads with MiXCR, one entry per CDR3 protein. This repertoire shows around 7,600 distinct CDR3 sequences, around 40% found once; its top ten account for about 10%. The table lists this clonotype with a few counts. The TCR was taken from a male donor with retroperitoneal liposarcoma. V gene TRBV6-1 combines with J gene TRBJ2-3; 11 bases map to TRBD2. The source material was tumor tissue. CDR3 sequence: CASSLAGGSTDTQYF. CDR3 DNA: TGTGCCAGCAGTTTAGCGGGAGGGAGCACAGATACGCAGTATTTT.